Presented here are 2 T cell receptor beta chains from one specimen sequenced in a study of glioma-infiltrating T cells. The iRepertoire nested amplicon-rescue multiplex PCR amplified TCR alpha and beta CDR3s from RNA. Each CDR3 protein gets one entry after TCRdb re-called the multiplex PCR reads with MiXCR. This table has roughly 190,000 distinct CDR3 sequences, 25% to 35% appearing once. Sequences were obtained from glioma tissue, nonneoplastic brain tissue, or PBMCs (not recorded which). The receptors were gathered from a human donor with low-grade glioma or glioblastoma, undergoing nonglioma brain surgery, or in good health (not recorded which).

This clonotype showed up just a few times. V is TRBV5-1 and J is TRBJ2-7; D may be TRBD1 or TRBD2 (6 bases each). Trimming took 1 base from V and 7 from J, leaving 18 bases between them. The CDR3 is 15 residues long. Germline lookup yields CDR1 SGHRS and CDR2 YFSETQ. CDR3 region: CASSLYPGARGEQYF. The CDR3 DNA sequence: TGCGCCAGCAGCTTGTACCCGGGGGCGCGTGGGGAGCAGTACTTC.

Note on this clonotype: It may be a read error: a sequence one base away is much more abundant. V and J are TRBV4-1 and TRBJ2-7; D is unclear. CDR1 and CDR2 from the germline V gene are MGHRA and YSYEKL. V was cut by 6 bases and J by 5 bases, with 8 bases left in between. This CDR3 is built from 11 residues. Here the CDR3 reads CASRRMDEQYF. The CDR3 DNA sequence: TGCGCCAGCAGGCGTATGGACGAGCAGTACTTC.